The rows below give T cell receptor beta chains drawn from one sample of a study of identifying expanded T cells in peripheral blood. Some clones are missing from TCRdb's copy, which holds only in-frame ones; the method was immunoSEQ multiplex PCR. Among about 50,000 clones listed, roughly 82% were seen once. What was sequenced was blood. The source of these receptors is a person aged 18 to 75 in good health. CDR3s include the opening cysteine and the closing phenylalanine or tryptophan. The order of the fields is V gene, D gene, clone size, J gene, CDR3 DNA, CDR3 protein. D genes are given only for firm matches. Clone size is given for some rows only: seen once, a few or many times, or a class if the clone is expanded.

>TRBV6-6|-|-|TRBJ1-1
TGTGCCAGCAGTTATACGGCTGGGGGCACTGAAGCTTTCTTT
CASSYTAGGTEAFF
>TRBV6-6|-|-|TRBJ1-5
TGTGCCAGCAGGCGACTAGGGGTGGAAAATCAGCCCCAGCATTTT
CASRRLGVENQPQHF
>TRBV6-1|-|-|TRBJ2-7
TGTGCCAGCAGGGACTATTCCTACGAGCAGTACTTC
CASRDYSYEQYF
>TRBV29-1|-|-|TRBJ2-3
TGCAGCGTTGAGGACGGATACACAGATACGCAGTATTTT
CSVEDGYTDTQYF
>TRBV10-1|TRBD1|-|TRBJ2-2
TGCGCCAGCAGTGTCGGGACAGGGATCCCCGGGGAGCTGTTTTTT
CASSVGTGIPGELFF
>TRBV30|-|-|TRBJ2-3
TGTGCCTGGGGCGGTTCGGCAGATATGGTCACAGATACGCAGTATTTT
CAWGGSADMVTDTQYF
>TRBV5-1|TRBD1|-|TRBJ1-1
TGCGCCAGCAGCTTGGGACAGGGGCAGGGTGAAGCTTTCTTT
CASSLGQGQGEAFF
>TRBV18|-|once|TRBJ1-4
TGTGCCAGCTCAGCCGGGAAAAATGAAAAACTGTTTTTT
CASSAGKNEKLFF
>TRBV7-9|-|once|TRBJ2-1
TGTGCCTCCTCCCTTGGCCAAACAACTTCTTGGGATGAGCAGTTCTTC
CASSLGQTTSWDEQFF
>TRBV4-1|-|-|TRBJ2-1
TGCGCCAGCAGCCAAGTACGATCCGGGAGCTACAATGAGCAGTTCTTC
CASSQVRSGSYNEQFF
>TRBV4-3|-|once|TRBJ1-2
TGCGCCAGCAGCCAAGTGATACAGGGAGATGGCTACACCTTC
CASSQVIQGDGYTF
>TRBV5-1|-|-|TRBJ2-2
TGCGCCAGCAGCCAAAGGGACTCAGAGAACACCGGGGAGCTGTTTTTT
CASSQRDSENTGELFF
>TRBV9|-|-|TRBJ1-2
TGTGCCAGCAGCGTAGTGGGAGGGAACTATGGCTACACCTTC
CASSVVGGNYGYTF
>TRBV5-8|-|many|TRBJ2-7
TGTGCCAGCAGCCCCTTGTTCCCGTACTTC
CASSPLFPYF
>TRBV19|-|-|TRBJ2-1
TGTGCCAGTAGTCTAGGGAGGAGCTCCTACAATGAGCAGTTCTTC
CASSLGRSSYNEQFF
>TRBV9|-|-|TRBJ1-1
TGTGCCAGCAGCCCGGGCTCGGGGTCATTCACTGAAGCTTTCTTT
CASSPGSGSFTEAFF
>TRBV9|TRBD2|-|TRBJ2-3
TGTGCCAGCAGCGGCAGCCGGGGACTAGCGGCTAGCACAGATACGCAGTATTTT
CASSGSRGLAASTDTQYF
>TRBV29-1|-|-|TRBJ2-7
TGCAGCGTTGAACTCCCAGGGCTATTATACGAGCAGTACTTC
CSVELPGLLYEQYF
>TRBV5-1|-|-|TRBJ2-2
TGCGCCAGCAGCTTGGTTCTTTTTGGTGGGGAGCTGTTTTTT
CASSLVLFGGELFF
>TRBV7-6|-|-|TRBJ1-3
TGTGCCAGCAGCGTAGAACAGGCGGGGAACTCTGGAAACACCATATATTTT
CASSVEQAGNSGNTIYF
>TRBV6-4|TRBD1|-|TRBJ1-1
TGTGCCAGCAGCATCGACAGGGGCACTGAAGCTTTCTTT
CASSIDRGTEAFF
>TRBV2|TRBD1|-|TRBJ1-5
TGTGCCAGCAGGCTCAGGGGGGATCAGCCCCAGCATTTT
CASRLRGDQPQHF
>TRBV5-4|-|-|TRBJ2-1
TGTGCCAGCAGCATCGGGGGGCCTTCCTACAATGAGCAGTTCTTC
CASSIGGPSYNEQFF
>TRBV9|-|-|TRBJ1-3
TGTGCCAGCAGCCCCCAGGCGAGCTCTGGAAACACCATATATTTT
CASSPQASSGNTIYF
>TRBV11-2|-|-|TRBJ1-5
TGTGCCAGCAGCTTAGATGGGCGTGCAAGGCCCCAGCATTTT
CASSLDGRARPQHF
>TRBV19|-|-|TRBJ1-1
TGTGCCAGTGGCGACCGTCGCCCCACACTGAAAGCTTTCTTT
CASGDRRPTLKAFF
>TRBV19|-|-|TRBJ2-5
TGTGCCAGTAGCTTCTACCCTGGGCTGGAAGAGACCCAGTACTTC
CASSFYPGLEETQYF
>TRBV27|-|-|TRBJ1-1
TGTGCCAGCACTAGGGGAGTGGGGAACACTGAAGCTTTCTTT
CASTRGVGNTEAFF
>TRBV27|TRBD1|-|TRBJ2-5
TGTGCCAGCAGCCAATATGGCCGGACAGGGGGCAGAGAGACCCAGTACTTC
CASSQYGRTGGRETQYF
>TRBV7-2|-|once|TRBJ2-3
TGTGCCAGCAGCTTATCCCGCACAGATACGCAGTATTTT
CASSLSRTDTQYF
>TRBV9|-|-|TRBJ2-3
TGTGCCAGCAGCGTCGACCGGGGGCTCACAGATACGCAGTATTTT
CASSVDRGLTDTQYF
>TRBV27|-|once|TRBJ1-5
TGTGCCCCCGGGGAGTGTGTACGATCCCAGCATTTT
CAPGECVRSQHF
>TRBV27|-|-|TRBJ1-1
TGTGCCAGCAGTTTAAAGAGGGGGATGAACACTGAAGCTTTCTTT
CASSLKRGMNTEAFF
>TRBV7-2|-|-|TRBJ2-3
TGTGCCAGCAGCTTAGGTCGGGGGGATACGCAGTATTTT
CASSLGRGDTQYF
>TRBV4-3|TRBD1|-|TRBJ2-3
TGCGCCAGCAGCCTGGGGACAGGGATGAGCACAGATACGCAGTATTTT
CASSLGTGMSTDTQYF
>TRBV4-1|TRBD1|-|TRBJ2-1
TGCGCCAGCAGCCTCGAGGGGGGAAGCAGGGGGCGGAATGAGCAGTTCTTC
CASSLEGGSRGRNEQFF
>TRBV6-5|-|few|TRBJ1-5
TGTGCCAGCAGTTACTCGAAGGCGGGGAATCAGCCCCAGCATTTT
CASSYSKAGNQPQHF
>TRBV5-1|TRBD2|-|TRBJ2-5
TGCGCCAGCAGCATAGGGACTAGCGGGATTCAAGAGACCCAGTACTTC
CASSIGTSGIQETQYF
>TRBV6-1|-|-|TRBJ1-3
TGTGCCAGCAGTCGGCAGCCTTTCTCTGGAAACACCATATATTTT
CASSRQPFSGNTIYF
>TRBV28|-|-|TRBJ1-5
TGTGCCAGCAGTTCCCCGAATCAGCCCCAGCATTTT
CASSSPNQPQHF
>TRBV19|-|-|TRBJ1-1
TGTGCCAGTAGTATAGTAATCGGGTCGATGGGAGCTTTCTTT
CASSIVIGSMGAFF
>TRBV5-1|-|few|TRBJ1-4
TGCGCCAGCAGTCTAGGGGGGAACAGTAATGAAAAACTGTTTTTT
CASSLGGNSNEKLFF
>TRBV5-4|-|-|TRBJ2-6
TGTGCCAGCAGCTCGACGCCGGGGGGCGCGGCCGGGGCCAACGTCCTGACTTTC
CASSSTPGGAAGANVLTF
>TRBV27|-|-|TRBJ2-1
TGTGCCAGCAGTTTCTCCATTAACGGGGGTGAGCAGTTCTTC
CASSFSINGGEQFF
>TRBV2|-|-|TRBJ2-2
TGTGCCAGCGATCGAGACAGATTCACCGGGGAGCTGTTTTTT
CASDRDRFTGELFF
>TRBV19|TRBD1|-|TRBJ2-5
TGTGCCAGTTCCGGGACAGGACGGGAGACCCAGTACTTC
CASSGTGRETQYF
>TRBV29-1|-|-|TRBJ2-7
TGCAGCGTTGGCGCCTTAGGGGGAAGCGAGCAGTACTTC
CSVGALGGSEQYF